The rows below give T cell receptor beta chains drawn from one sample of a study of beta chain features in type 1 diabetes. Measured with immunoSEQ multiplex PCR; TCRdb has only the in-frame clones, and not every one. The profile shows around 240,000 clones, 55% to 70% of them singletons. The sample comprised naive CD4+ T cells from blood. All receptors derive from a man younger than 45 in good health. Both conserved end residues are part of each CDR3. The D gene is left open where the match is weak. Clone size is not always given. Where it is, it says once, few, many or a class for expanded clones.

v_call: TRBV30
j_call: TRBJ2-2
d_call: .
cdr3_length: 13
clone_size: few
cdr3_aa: CAWSVRGTGELFF
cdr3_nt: TGTGCCTGGAGTGTGCGGGGCACCGGGGAGCTGTTTTTT

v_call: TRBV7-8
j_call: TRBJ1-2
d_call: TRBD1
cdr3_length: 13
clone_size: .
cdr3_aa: CASSLRTGYGYTF
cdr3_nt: TGTGCCAGCAGCTTAAGGACAGGGTATGGCTACACCTTC

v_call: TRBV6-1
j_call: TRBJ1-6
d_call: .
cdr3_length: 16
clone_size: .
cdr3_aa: CASSGQLSSYNSPLHF
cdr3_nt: TGTGCCAGCAGTGGACAGCTGAGCTCCTATAATTCACCCCTCCACTTT

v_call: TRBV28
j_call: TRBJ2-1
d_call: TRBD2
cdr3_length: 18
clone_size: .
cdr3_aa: CASSFRRTSALLGNEQFF
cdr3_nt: TGTGCCAGCAGTTTCCGCCGGACTAGCGCGCTTCTGGGGAATGAGCAGTTCTTC

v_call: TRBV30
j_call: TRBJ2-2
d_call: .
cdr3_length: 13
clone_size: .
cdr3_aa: CAWSVLNTGELFF
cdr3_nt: TGTGCCTGGAGTGTTCTTAACACCGGGGAGCTGTTTTTT

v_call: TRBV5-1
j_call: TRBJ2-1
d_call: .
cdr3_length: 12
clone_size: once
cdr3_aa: CASSLQGNEQFF
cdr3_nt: TGCGCCAGCAGCTTACAGGGCAACGAGCAGTTCTTC

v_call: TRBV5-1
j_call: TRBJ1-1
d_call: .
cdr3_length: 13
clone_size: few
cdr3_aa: CASSLRQDTEAFF
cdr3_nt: TGCGCCAGCAGCTTGAGACAGGACACTGAAGCTTTCTTT

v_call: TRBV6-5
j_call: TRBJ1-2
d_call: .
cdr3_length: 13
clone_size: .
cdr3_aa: CASSYRETYGYTF
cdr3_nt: TGTGCCAGCAGTTACAGGGAGACCTATGGCTACACCTTC

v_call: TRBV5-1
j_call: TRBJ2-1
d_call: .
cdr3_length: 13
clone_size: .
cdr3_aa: CASSLGRNNEQFF
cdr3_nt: TGCGCCAGCAGCTTGGGAAGGAACAATGAGCAGTTCTTC

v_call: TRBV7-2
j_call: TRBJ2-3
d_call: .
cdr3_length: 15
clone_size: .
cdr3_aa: CASSSRLGGSDTQYF
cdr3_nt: TGTGCCAGCAGCTCCCGACTCGGTGGGTCTGATACGCAGTATTTT

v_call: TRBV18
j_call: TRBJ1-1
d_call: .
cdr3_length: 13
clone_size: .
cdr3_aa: CASSPRLNTEAFF
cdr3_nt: TGTGCCAGCTCACCTAGGCTAAACACTGAAGCTTTCTTT

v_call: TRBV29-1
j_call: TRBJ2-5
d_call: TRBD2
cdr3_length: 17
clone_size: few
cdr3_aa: CSVDPGLAGASQETQYF
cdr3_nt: TGCAGCGTTGATCCGGGACTAGCGGGAGCTTCCCAAGAGACCCAGTACTTC

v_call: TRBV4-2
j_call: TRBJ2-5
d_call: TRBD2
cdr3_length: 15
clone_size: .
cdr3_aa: CASSQPGLASETQYF
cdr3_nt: TGTGCCAGCAGCCAACCGGGACTAGCCTCAGAGACCCAGTACTTC

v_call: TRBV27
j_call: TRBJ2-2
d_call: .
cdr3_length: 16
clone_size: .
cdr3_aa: CASSLSRTANTGELFF
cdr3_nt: TGTGCCAGCAGTTTATCCCGGACAGCGAACACCGGGGAGCTGTTTTTT

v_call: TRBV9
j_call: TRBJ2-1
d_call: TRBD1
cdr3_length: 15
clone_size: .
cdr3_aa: CASTLSGTDFNEQFF
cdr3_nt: TGTGCCAGCACCCTGTCTGGGACAGATTTCAATGAGCAGTTCTTC

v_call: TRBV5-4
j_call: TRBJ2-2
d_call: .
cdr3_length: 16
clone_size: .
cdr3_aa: CASSLEAGTNTGELFF
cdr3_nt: TGTGCCAGCAGCTTGGAGGCAGGAACGAACACCGGGGAGCTGTTTTTT

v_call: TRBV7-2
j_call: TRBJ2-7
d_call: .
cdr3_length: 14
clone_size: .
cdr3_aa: CASSQDSTDYEQYF
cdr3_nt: TGTGCCAGCAGCCAGGACTCAACTGATTACGAGCAGTACTTC

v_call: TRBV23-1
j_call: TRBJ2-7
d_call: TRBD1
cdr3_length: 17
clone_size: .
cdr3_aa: CASSPPPGQALSYEQYF
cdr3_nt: TGCGCCAGCAGTCCCCCCCCGGGACAGGCCCTCTCCTACGAGCAGTACTTC

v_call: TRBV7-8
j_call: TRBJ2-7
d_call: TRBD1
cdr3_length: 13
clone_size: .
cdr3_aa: CASSRRDRVGQYF
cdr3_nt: TGTGCCAGCAGCCGCCGGGACAGGGTCGGGCAGTACTTC

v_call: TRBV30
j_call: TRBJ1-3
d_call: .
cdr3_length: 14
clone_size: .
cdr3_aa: CAWSPRSRGNTIYF
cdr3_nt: TGTGCCTGGAGTCCCCGTTCGAGGGGAAACACCATATATTTT

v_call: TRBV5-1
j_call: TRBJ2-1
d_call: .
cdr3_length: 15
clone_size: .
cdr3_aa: CASSAPKRPYNEQFF
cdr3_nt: TGCGCCAGCAGCGCCCCAAAGCGACCCTACAATGAGCAGTTCTTC

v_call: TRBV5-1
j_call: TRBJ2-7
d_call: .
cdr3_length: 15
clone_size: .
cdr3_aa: CASSLRRGSSYEQYF
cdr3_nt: TGCGCCAGCAGCTTGAGACGGGGAAGCTCCTACGAGCAGTACTTC

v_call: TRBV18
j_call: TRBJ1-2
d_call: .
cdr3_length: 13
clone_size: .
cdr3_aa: CASSPDRSYGYTF
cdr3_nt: TGTGCCAGCTCACCGGACCGGAGCTATGGCTACACCTTC

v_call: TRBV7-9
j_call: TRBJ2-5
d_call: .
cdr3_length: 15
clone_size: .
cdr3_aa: CASSARRGGSETQYF
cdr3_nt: TGTGCCAGCAGCGCCCGCAGGGGCGGGAGTGAGACCCAGTACTTC

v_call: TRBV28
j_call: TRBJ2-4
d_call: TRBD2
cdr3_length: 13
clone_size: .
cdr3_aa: CASTRAGGAIQYF
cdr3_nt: TGTGCCAGCACTCGAGCGGGAGGGGCCATTCAGTACTTC

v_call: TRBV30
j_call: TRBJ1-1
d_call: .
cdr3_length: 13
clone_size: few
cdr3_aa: CAWSFNRGTEAFF
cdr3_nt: TGTGCCTGGAGTTTCAATAGAGGCACTGAAGCTTTCTTT

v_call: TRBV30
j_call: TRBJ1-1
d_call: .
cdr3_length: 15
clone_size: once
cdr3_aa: CAWSRRGVGNTEAFF
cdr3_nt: TGTGCCTGGAGTAGAAGGGGCGTTGGGAACACTGAAGCTTTCTTT

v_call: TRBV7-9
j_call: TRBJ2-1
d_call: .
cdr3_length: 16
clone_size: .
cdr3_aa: CASSLRGTGMSNEQFF
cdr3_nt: TGTGCCAGCAGCTTAAGAGGAACAGGGATGAGCAATGAGCAGTTCTTC

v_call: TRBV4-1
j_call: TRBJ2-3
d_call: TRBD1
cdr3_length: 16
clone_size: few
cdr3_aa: CASSQVVRGQRDTQYF
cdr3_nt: TGCGCCAGCAGCCAAGTAGTAAGGGGGCAGAGAGATACGCAGTATTTT

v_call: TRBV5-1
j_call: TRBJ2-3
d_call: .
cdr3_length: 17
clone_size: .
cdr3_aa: CASGSETGPASTDTQYF
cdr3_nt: TGCGCCAGCGGCAGCGAGACAGGACCTGCGAGCACAGATACGCAGTATTTT

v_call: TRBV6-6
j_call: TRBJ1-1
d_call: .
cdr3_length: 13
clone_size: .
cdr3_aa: CASVGFMNTEAFF
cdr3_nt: TGTGCCAGTGTAGGATTTATGAACACTGAAGCTTTCTTT

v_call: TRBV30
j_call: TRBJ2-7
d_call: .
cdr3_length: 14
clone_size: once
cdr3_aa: CAWRTNLGPYEQYF
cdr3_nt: TGTGCCTGGAGGACTAATCTAGGCCCCTACGAGCAGTACTTC

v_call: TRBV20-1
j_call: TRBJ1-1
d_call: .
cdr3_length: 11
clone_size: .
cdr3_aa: CSARDHPEAFF
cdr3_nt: TGCAGTGCTAGAGATCACCCTGAAGCTTTCTTT

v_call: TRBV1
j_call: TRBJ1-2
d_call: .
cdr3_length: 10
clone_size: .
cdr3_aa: CTSSQDGYTF
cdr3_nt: TGCACCAGCAGCCAGGATGGCTACACCTTC

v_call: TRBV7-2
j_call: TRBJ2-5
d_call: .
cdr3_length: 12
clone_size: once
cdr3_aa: CASTHSSETQYF
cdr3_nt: TGTGCCAGCACGCATAGCTCGGAGACCCAGTACTTC

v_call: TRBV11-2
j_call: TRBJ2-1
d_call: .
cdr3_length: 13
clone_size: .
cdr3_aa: CASSLGQMSEQFF
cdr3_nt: TGTGCCAGCAGCTTGGGCCAAATGAGTGAGCAGTTCTTC

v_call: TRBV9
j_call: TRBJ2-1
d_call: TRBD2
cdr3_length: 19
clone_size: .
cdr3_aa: CASSERAGLAGAGHNEQFF
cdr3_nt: TGTGCCAGCAGCGAGCGGGCGGGACTAGCGGGAGCGGGGCACAATGAGCAGTTCTTC

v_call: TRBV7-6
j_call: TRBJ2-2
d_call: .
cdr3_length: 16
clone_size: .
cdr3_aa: CASSLGGQANTGELFF
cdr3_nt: TGTGCCAGCAGCTTAGGGGGACAAGCGAACACCGGGGAGCTGTTTTTT

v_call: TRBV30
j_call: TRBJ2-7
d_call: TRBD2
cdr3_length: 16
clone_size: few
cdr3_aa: CAWRTSWLAGTYEQYF
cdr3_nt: TGTGCCTGGAGAACCTCTTGGCTAGCGGGGACCTACGAGCAGTACTTC

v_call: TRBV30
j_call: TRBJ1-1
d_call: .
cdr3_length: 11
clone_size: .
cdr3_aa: CAWGDAGRAFF
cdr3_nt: TGTGCCTGGGGGGACGCCGGGAGGGCTTTCTTT

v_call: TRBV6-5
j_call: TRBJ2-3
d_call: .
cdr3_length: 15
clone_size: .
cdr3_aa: CASSPGRGRTDTQYF
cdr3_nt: TGTGCCAGCAGCCCTGGGAGGGGGCGCACAGATACGCAGTATTTT

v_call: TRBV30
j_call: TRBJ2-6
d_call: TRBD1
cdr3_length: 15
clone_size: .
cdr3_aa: CAWSRTGIGANVLTF
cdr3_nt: TGTGCCTGGAGCCGGACAGGGATCGGGGCCAACGTCCTGACTTTC

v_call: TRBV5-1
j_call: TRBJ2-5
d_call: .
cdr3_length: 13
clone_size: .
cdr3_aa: CASSLTTQETQYF
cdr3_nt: TGCGCCAGCAGCCTAACTACCCAAGAGACCCAGTACTTC

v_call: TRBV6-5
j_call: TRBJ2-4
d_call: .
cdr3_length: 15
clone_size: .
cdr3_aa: CASSYGGTPKNIQYF
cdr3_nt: TGTGCCAGCAGTTACGGCGGGACGCCCAAAAACATTCAGTACTTC

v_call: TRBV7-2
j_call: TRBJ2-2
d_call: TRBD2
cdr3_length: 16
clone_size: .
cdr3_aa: CASSLAGTRNTGELFF
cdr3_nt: TGTGCCAGCAGCTTAGCCGGGACTAGGAACACCGGGGAGCTGTTTTTT

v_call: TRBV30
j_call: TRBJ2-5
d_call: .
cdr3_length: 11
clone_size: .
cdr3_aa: CAWAGEETQYF
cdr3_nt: TGTGCCTGGGCTGGGGAGGAGACCCAGTACTTC

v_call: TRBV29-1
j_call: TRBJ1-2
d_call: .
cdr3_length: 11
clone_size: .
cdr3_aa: CSVEANYGYTF
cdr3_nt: TGCAGCGTTGAGGCTAACTATGGCTACACCTTC

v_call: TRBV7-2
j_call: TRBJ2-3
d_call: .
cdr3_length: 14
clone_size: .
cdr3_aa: CASSLAVKRDTQYF
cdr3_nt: TGTGCCAGCAGCTTGGCCGTAAAGCGAGATACGCAGTATTTT

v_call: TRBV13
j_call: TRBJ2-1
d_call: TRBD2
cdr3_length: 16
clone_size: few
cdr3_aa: CASSPATSGGANEQFF
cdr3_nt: TGTGCCAGCAGCCCAGCCACTAGCGGGGGGGCGAATGAGCAGTTCTTC

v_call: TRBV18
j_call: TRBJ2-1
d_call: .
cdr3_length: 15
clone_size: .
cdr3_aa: CASSPGTANGGEQFF
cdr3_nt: TGTGCCAGCTCACCCGGGACTGCCAACGGAGGTGAGCAGTTCTTC

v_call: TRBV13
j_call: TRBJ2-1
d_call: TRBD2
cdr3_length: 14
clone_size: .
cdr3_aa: CASSSTSRSNEQFF
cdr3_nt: TGTGCCAGCAGCTCGACTAGCAGAAGCAATGAGCAGTTCTTC

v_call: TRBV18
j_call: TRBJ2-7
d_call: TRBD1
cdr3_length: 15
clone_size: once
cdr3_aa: CASSPFGQGPIEQYF
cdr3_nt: TGTGCCAGCTCACCATTCGGACAGGGTCCGATCGAGCAGTACTTC

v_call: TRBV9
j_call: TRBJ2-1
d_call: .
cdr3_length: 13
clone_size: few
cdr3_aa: CASSVDRWNEQFF
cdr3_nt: TGTGCCAGCAGCGTAGACAGGTGGAATGAGCAGTTCTTC